A single sample is the source of the 28 T cell receptor beta chains below, sequenced in a study of T cell responses to AZD1222 COVID-19 vaccine. Measured with immunoSEQ multiplex PCR; TCRdb has only the in-frame clones, and not every one. The data hold about 140,000 clones, with about 91% observed a single time. This specimen was peripheral blood, taken on day 0 of AZD1222 vaccination. The receptors were gathered from an adult in good health.

The genes are TRBV29-1 and TRBJ1-1; no reliable D call. Germline values: CDR1 SQVTM, CDR2 ANQGSEA. V was shortened by 7 bases and J by 2 bases, with 14 bases between the two germline ends. This CDR3 region has 13 residues. CDR3 region: CSARKTSNTEAFF. In DNA, the CDR3 is TGCAGCGCGAGGAAGACATCAAACACTGAAGCTTTCTTT.

The CDR3 sequence: CASSPGVTGNQPQHF. The CDR3 DNA is TGTGCCAGCAGTCCTGGGGTAACAGGGAACCAGCCCCAGCATTTT. V and J are TRBV2 and TRBJ1-5; perhaps TRBD1 as D (6 bases). Trimming shortened V by 5 bases and J by 7 bases, and 18 bases separated the two germline ends. CDR1 SNHLY and CDR2 FYNNEI come from the germline V gene. This CDR3 has 15 amino acids.

The chain has TRBV4-2 and TRBJ2-3; 14 bases line up with TRBD2. V shed 4 bases, J shed 4 bases, and the junction held 7 bases outside the gene matches. The CDR3 runs 17 residues. Per the germline V gene, CDR1 is LGHNA and CDR2 is YNFKEQ. In DNA form, the CDR3 reads TGTGCCAGCAGCCGGGGGACTAGCGGGAGTATGGCAGATACGCAGTATTTT. Amino acid sequence: CASSRGTSGSMADTQYF.

This clone was counted between two and nine times. The chain has TRBV6-5 and TRBJ1-5; no reliable D call. Per germline, CDR1 MNHEY and CDR2 SVGAGI. The CDR3 extends over 14 amino acids. V lost 8 bases and J lost 3, with 14 bases in between. The CDR3: CASGLRLNNQPQHF. The CDR3 nucleotides are TGTGCCAGCGGACTAAGACTTAACAATCAGCCCCAGCATTTT.

V is TRBV5-1 and J is TRBJ1-1; TRBD1 is a possible D gene (5 bases). Germline CDR1 SGHRS, CDR2 YFSETQ. V was trimmed by 4 bases and J by 0 bases, leaving 13 bases between them. The CDR3 spans 15 residues. CDR3 loop: CASSQGGQMNTEAFF. CDR3 nucleotides: TGCGCCAGCAGCCAGGGTGGGCAAATGAACACTGAAGCTTTCTTT. Combining the CDR3 with reference TRBV5-1 and TRBJ1-1 gives the whole variable domain KAGVTQTPRYLIKTRGQQVTLSCSPISGHRSVSWYQQTPGQGLQFLFEYFSETQRNKGNFPGRFSGRQFSNSRSEMNVSTLELGDSALYLCASSQGGQMNTEAFFGQGTRLTVV.

The chain joins TRBV4-1 to TRBJ2-5, with a weak D call TRBD2 (6 bases). There are 15 residues in the CDR3. Germline loops: CDR1 MGHRA, CDR2 YSYEKL. V was trimmed by 1 base and J by 5 bases, leaving 14 bases between them. The CDR3 region is CASSQVGRGEETQYF. CDR3 nucleotide sequence: TGCGCCAGCAGCCAAGTGGGGCGGGGTGAGGAGACCCAGTACTTC.

V usage is TRBV7-2 and J usage is TRBJ1-5; D may be TRBD1 (6 bases). Trimming took 4 bases from V and 5 from J, leaving 12 bases between them. Germline V CDR1 and CDR2: SGHTA, FQGNSA. CDR3 size: 14 residues. This CDR3 reads CASSSQGIDQPQHF. The CDR3 nucleotides read TGTGCCAGCAGCTCACAGGGTATCGATCAGCCCCAGCATTTT.

The CDR3 DNA reads as TGCGCCAGCAGCCAAGAATGGCAAGGGCGGGGGGTTTCTGGGGCCAACGTCCTGACTTTC. This encodes CASSQEWQGRGVSGANVLTF. The chain employs TRBV4-1 and TRBJ2-6; 8 bases align to TRBD2. The junction had 11 bases not matched to a gene; V was cut back by 0 bases and J by 1 base. Germline CDR1 reads MGHRA; CDR2 reads YSYEKL. This CDR3 contains 20 residues.

The chain employs TRBV7-2 and TRBJ1-1; D gene ambiguous. CDR3 length: 15 amino acids. Germline CDR1 reads SGHTA; CDR2 reads FQGNSA. V lost 1 base to trimming and J lost 0 bases, with 9 bases between them. The CDR3 loop is CASSLGGGMNTEAFF. CDR3 sequence (DNA): TGTGCCAGCAGCTTAGGTGGAGGGATGAACACTGAAGCTTTCTTT.

The chain combines TRBV5-1 with TRBJ2-4, with TRBD2 matching over 15 bases. The CDR3 extends over 19 amino acids. Germline values: CDR1 SGHRS, CDR2 YFSETQ. V dropped 0 bases and J dropped 3; count of bases not matched to a gene: 7. CDR3 sequence (DNA): TGCGCCAGCAGCTTGGCGGGACTAGCGGGGGGTCAGGGCAAAAACATTCAGTACTTC. Protein sequence: CASSLAGLAGGQGKNIQYF.

The chain joins TRBV3-1 (or the pseudogene TRBV3-2) to TRBJ1-2; D gene uncertain. V lost 2 bases and J 4 bases, leaving 26 bases between the germline ends. This CDR3 is built from 19 residues. Germline CDR1 and CDR2: LGHDT and YNNKEL (reference sequence). The CDR3 reads CASSQRSPLGWGGSYGYTF. The CDR3 region has the DNA TGTGCCAGCAGCCAAAGAAGCCCGTTAGGTTGGGGTGGGAGCTATGGCTACACCTTC.

The gene calls are TRBV6-5 and TRBJ2-1; D tentatively fits TRBD1 or TRBD2 (5 bases each). V lost 7 bases and J lost 7, with 11 bases in between. The V gene's germline CDR1 is MNHEY and CDR2 SVGAGI. This CDR3 is 12 amino acids long. CDR3 in amino acids: CASNPEGNEQFF. As DNA, the CDR3 is TGTGCCAGCAACCCCGAGGGGAATGAGCAGTTCTTC.

This clone was counted a single time. The chain couples TRBV5-4 to TRBJ2-5, with 13 bases identical to TRBD2. The V gene end was trimmed by 5 bases and the J gene end by 6 bases; junction bases not matched to a gene: 10. The CDR3 runs 16 residues. The germline CDR1 and CDR2 sequences are SGHNT and YYREEE (reference sequence). The DNA of the CDR3 is TGTGCCAGCAGGGTAGGAACTAGCGGGAGGGCGCAGACCCAGTACTTC. Translating gives CASRVGTSGRAQTQYF.

J is TRBJ2-3 and V is TRBV19, with a weak D call TRBD2 (5 bases). Germline loops: CDR1 LNHDA, CDR2 SQIVND (reference sequence). V lost 1 base and J lost 2, with 19 bases in between. The CDR3 runs 18 residues. The CDR3 region is CASSIVARGNPNTDTQYF. CDR3 bases: TGTGCCAGTAGTATAGTTGCCCGAGGGAACCCCAACACAGATACGCAGTATTTT.

The rearrangement uses TRBV7-8 and TRBJ1-4; D possibly corresponds to TRBD1 (5 bases). Germline values: CDR1 SGHVS, CDR2 FQNEAQ. V was trimmed by 4 bases and J by 5 bases, leaving 17 bases between them. The CDR3 totals 16 residues. The CDR3 DNA reads TGTGCCAGCAGCTACCTTAGGTGGACATCGAATGAAAAACTGTTTTTT. Translated, it gives CASSYLRWTSNEKLFF.

The rearrangement uses TRBV5-1 and TRBJ2-3, with a possible D match to TRBD2 (6 bases). Germline V lookup: CDR1 SGHRS, CDR2 YFSETQ. The CDR3 loop spans 16 amino acids. V gave up 4 bases and J gave up 3 bases, with 18 bases separating them. CDR3 sequence: CASSLWGGELTDTQYF. The CDR3 nucleotides are TGCGCCAGCAGCCTCTGGGGCGGGGAATTAACAGATACGCAGTATTTT.

This chain uses TRBV28 with TRBJ1-1, with TRBD1 matching 9 bases. Germline loops: CDR1 MDHEN, CDR2 SYDVKM. Trimming took 5 bases from V and 5 from J; bases not matched to a gene: 18. The CDR3 has 18 residues. The CDR3 protein is CASSRFRLQGALKTEAFF. The CDR3 region has the DNA TGTGCCAGCAGTCGGTTTAGGTTACAGGGGGCGCTAAAAACTGAAGCTTTCTTT. The variable domain in full, completed from reference TRBV28 and TRBJ1-1, reads DVKVTQSSRYLVKRTGEKVFLECVQDMDHENMFWYRQDPGLGLRLIYFSYDVKMKEKGDIPEGYSVSREKKERFSLILESASTNQTSMYLCASSRFRLQGALKTEAFFGQGTRLTVV.

This chain uses TRBV6-5 with TRBJ2-1; no definite D call. From germline, CDR1 is MNHEY and CDR2 SVGAGI. Deletions cut 2 bases from V and 4 bases from J, with 15 bases between. The CDR3 has 16 amino acids. DNA of the CDR3: TGTGCCAGCAGTTACGCGACACCCGACGGTTACAATGAGCAGTTCTTC. This gives the protein CASSYATPDGYNEQFF.

V gene TRBV6-2 or TRBV6-3 combines with J gene TRBJ1-6; D uncertain. The CDR3 runs 12 residues. The germline V gene encodes CDR1 MNHEY and CDR2 SVGEGT. Trimming removed 0 bases from V and 14 bases from J, with 8 bases in between. CDR3 coding DNA: TGTGCCAGCAGTTACTCGACTGGGACCCTCCACTTT. Translated, it gives CASSYSTGTLHF.

The V and J genes are TRBV30 and TRBJ1-2; possible D gene TRBD1, 6 bases. Trimming removed 1 base from V and 4 bases from J, with 19 bases in between. Germline CDR1 and CDR2: GTSNPN and SVGIG (reference sequence). The CDR3 covers 16 residues. The CDR3 reads CAWSGGGEWGPYGYTF. DNA of the CDR3: TGTGCCTGGAGTGGGGGTGGCGAATGGGGGCCCTATGGCTACACCTTC.

The V call is TRBV30, the J call TRBJ1-2, with D hard to call. Trimming pared 0 bases from V and 7 bases from J, leaving 9 bases between. The CDR3 is 12 amino acids. Germline loops: CDR1 GTSNPN, CDR2 SVGIG (reference sequence). The CDR3: CAWSVGSAGYTF. The DNA of the CDR3 is TGTGCCTGGAGTGTAGGCAGTGCTGGCTACACCTTC.

This clone showed up just once. V gene TRBV14 combines with J gene TRBJ2-7; TRBD1 might be the D (6 bases). This CDR3 is 15 amino acids long. V was cut by 1 base and J by 4 bases, with 14 bases left in between. In germline, CDR1 is SGHDN, CDR2 FVKESK. DNA of the CDR3: TGTGCCAGCAGCCAAGTTCTGGGGGCTTTGTACGAGCAGTACTTC. Residues: CASSQVLGALYEQYF.

V and J are TRBV4-3 and TRBJ2-7; D may match TRBD1 or TRBD2 (8 bases each). Germline V gives CDR1 LGHNA, CDR2 YSLEER. Between the trimmed V and J ends, which lost 3 bases and 3 bases, there was a span of 15 bases. The CDR3 runs to 15 residues. DNA for the CDR3: TGCGCCAGCAGCCAGGCGGGAGGACAGGGCTACGAGCAGTACTTC. Its protein is CASSQAGGQGYEQYF.

This rearrangement joins TRBV4-1 to TRBJ2-6, with D possibly being TRBD1 (6 bases). The CDR3 extends over 16 amino acids. Deletions cut 1 base from V and 5 bases from J, with 12 bases between. The germline V gene encodes CDR1 MGHRA and CDR2 YSYEKL. The CDR3 DNA sequence: TGCGCCAGCAGCCAAGGTCAGGGGCAGTGGGCCAACGTCCTGACTTTC. Translated, it gives CASSQGQGQWANVLTF.

J is TRBJ1-1 and V is TRBV7-9; D is uncertain. The CDR3 covers 15 residues. Trimming removed 4 bases at V and 6 bases at J, with 18 bases between. Germline V gene data show CDR1 as SEHNR and CDR2 as FQNEAQ (reference sequence). Here the CDR3 DNA reads TGTGCCAGCAGCTCCCGATCGAACGGGAAGGCTGAAGCTTTCTTT. Encoded protein: CASSSRSNGKAEAFF.

The chain carries TRBV3-1 (or the pseudogene TRBV3-2) and TRBJ1-1; weak D call: TRBD1 (5 bases). CDR1 LGHDT and CDR2 YNNKEL come from the germline V gene (reference sequence). V lost 2 bases and J lost 5, with 18 bases in between. The CDR3 covers 16 residues. CDR3 sequence: CASSQSGLGVVTEAFF. The CDR3 DNA follows: TGTGCCAGCAGCCAATCCGGATTGGGGGTGGTGACTGAAGCTTTCTTT.

This clone came up once. This chain uses TRBV12-3 or TRBV12-4 with TRBJ1-2, with 8 bases matching TRBD1. V gave up 10 bases and J gave up 7 bases; unmatched junction bases: 11. The CDR3 has 13 amino acids. CDR3 bases: TGTGCCACCTCACAAGGACAGGGCCTTGGCTACACCTTC. Protein product: CATSQGQGLGYTF.

The chain couples TRBV19 to TRBJ2-7; D unresolved. The CDR3 has 12 amino acids. V lost 3 bases and J 4 bases, leaving 7 bases between the germline ends. Germline CDR1 LNHDA, CDR2 SQIVND (reference sequence). The DNA of the CDR3 is TGTGCCAGTAGTATCGTAGGATACGAGCAGTACTTC. This translates into CASSIVGYEQYF.